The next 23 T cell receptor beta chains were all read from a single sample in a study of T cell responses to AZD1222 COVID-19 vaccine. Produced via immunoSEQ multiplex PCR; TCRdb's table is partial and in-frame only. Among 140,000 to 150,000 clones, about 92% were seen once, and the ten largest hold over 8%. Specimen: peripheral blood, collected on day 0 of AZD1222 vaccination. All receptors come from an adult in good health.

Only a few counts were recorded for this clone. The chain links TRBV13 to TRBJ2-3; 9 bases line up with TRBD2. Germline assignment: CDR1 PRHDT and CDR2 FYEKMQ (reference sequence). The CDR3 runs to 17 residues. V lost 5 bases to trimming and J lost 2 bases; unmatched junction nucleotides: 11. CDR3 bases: TGTGCCAGCAGCGTCCGGACTAGCGAGACCTACACAGATACGCAGTATTTT. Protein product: CASSVRTSETYTDTQYF. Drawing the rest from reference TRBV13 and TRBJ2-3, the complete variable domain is AAGVIQSPRHLIKEKRETATLKCYPIPRHDTVYWYQQGPGQDPQFLISFYEKMQSDKGSIPDRFSAQQFSDYHSELNMSSLELGDSALYFCASSVRTSETYTDTQYFGPGTRLTVL.

The CDR3 DNA follows: TGTGCCAGCAGCACGTTGGCGATTGGAGCTTTCTTT. As protein: CASSTLAIGAFF. The rearrangement links TRBV7-9 to TRBJ1-1; D is ambiguous. Trimming shortened V by 5 bases and J by 10 bases, and 14 bases separated the two germline ends. The CDR3 sequence is 12 residues long. Germline CDR1 and CDR2: SEHNR and FQNEAQ (reference sequence).

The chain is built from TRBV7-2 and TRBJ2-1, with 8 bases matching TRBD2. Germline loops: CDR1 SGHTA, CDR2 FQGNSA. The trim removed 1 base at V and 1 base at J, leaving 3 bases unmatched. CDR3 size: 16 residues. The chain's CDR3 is CASSLGLAGSYNEQFF. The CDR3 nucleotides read TGTGCCAGCAGCTTAGGTCTAGCGGGTTCCTACAATGAGCAGTTCTTC.

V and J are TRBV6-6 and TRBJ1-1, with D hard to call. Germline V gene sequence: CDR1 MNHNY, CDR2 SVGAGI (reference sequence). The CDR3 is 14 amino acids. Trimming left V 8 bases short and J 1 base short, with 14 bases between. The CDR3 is CASGLTGTNTEAFF. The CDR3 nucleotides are TGTGCCAGCGGTCTGACGGGAACGAACACTGAAGCTTTCTTT.

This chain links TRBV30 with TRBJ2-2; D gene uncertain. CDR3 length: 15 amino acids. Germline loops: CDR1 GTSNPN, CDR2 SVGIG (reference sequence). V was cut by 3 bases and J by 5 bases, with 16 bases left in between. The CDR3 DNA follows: TGTGCCTGGAGGACGGCTGGAGCGTTTACCGGGGAGCTGTTTTTT. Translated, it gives CAWRTAGAFTGELFF.

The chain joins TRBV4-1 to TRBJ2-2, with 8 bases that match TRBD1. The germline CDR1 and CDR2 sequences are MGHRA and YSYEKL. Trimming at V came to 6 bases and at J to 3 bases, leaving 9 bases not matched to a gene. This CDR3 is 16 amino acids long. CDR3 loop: CASRSGQGWDTGELFF. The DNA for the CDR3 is TGCGCCAGCAGAAGCGGACAGGGATGGGACACCGGGGAGCTGTTTTTT.

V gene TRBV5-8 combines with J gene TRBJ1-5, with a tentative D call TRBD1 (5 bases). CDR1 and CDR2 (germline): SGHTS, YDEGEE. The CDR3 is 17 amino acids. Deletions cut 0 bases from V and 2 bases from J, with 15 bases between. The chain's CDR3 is CASSLEVGVARNQPQHF. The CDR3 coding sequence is TGTGCCAGCAGCTTGGAGGTGGGGGTGGCGCGCAATCAGCCCCAGCATTTT. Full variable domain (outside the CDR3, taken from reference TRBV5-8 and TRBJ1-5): EAGVTQSPTHLIKTRGQQATLRCSPISGHTSVYWYQQALGLGLQFLLWYDEGEERNRGNFPPRFSGRQFPNYSSELNVNALELEDSALYLCASSLEVGVARNQPQHFGDGTRLSIL.

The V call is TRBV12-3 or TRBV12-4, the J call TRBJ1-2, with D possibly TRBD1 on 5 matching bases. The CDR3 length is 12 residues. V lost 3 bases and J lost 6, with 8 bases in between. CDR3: CASSFSRDGYTF. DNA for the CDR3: TGTGCCAGCAGTTTTTCCAGGGATGGCTACACCTTC.

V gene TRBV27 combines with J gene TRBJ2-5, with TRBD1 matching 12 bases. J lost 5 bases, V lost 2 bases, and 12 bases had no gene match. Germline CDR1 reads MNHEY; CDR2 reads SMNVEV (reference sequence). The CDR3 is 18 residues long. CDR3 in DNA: TGTGCCAGCAGTTTAGGCTCCGGGACAGGGGGCATCGGGGAGACCCAGTACTTC. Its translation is CASSLGSGTGGIGETQYF.

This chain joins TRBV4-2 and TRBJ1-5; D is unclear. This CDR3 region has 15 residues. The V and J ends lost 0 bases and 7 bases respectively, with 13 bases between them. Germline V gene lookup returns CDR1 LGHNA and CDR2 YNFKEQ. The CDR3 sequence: CASSQDGPAGQPQHF. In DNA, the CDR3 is TGTGCCAGCAGCCAAGATGGGCCTGCCGGGCAGCCCCAGCATTTT.

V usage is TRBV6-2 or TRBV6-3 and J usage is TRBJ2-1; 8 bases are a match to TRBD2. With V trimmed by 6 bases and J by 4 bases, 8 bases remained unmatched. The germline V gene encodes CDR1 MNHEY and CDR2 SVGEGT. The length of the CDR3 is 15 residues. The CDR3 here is CASSLRGAGYNEQFF. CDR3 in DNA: TGTGCCAGCAGCCTGCGGGGGGCCGGTTACAATGAGCAGTTCTTC.

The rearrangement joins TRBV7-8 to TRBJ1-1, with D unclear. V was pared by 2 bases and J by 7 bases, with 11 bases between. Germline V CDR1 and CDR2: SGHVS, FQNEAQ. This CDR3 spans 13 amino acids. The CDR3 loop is CASSLRPRIEAFF. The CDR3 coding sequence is TGTGCCAGCAGCTTACGTCCCCGGATTGAAGCTTTCTTT.

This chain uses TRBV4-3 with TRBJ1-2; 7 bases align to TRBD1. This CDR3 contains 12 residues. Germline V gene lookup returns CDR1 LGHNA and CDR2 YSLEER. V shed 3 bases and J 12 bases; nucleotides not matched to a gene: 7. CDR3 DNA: TGCGCCAGCAGCCAGAGGGACAGCGACCACACCTTC. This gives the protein CASSQRDSDHTF.

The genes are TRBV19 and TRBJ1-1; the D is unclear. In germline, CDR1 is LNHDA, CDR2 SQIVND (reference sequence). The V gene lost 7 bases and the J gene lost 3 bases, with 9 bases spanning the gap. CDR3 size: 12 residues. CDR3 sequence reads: CASIDGYTEAFF. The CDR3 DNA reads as TGTGCCAGTATCGACGGGTACACTGAAGCTTTCTTT.

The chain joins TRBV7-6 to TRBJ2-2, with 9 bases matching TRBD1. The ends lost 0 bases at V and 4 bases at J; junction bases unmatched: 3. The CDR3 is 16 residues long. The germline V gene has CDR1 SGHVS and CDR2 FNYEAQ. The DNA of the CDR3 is TGTGCCAGCAGCTTAGCCGGGACAGGGATCACCGGGGAGCTGTTTTTT. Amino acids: CASSLAGTGITGELFF.

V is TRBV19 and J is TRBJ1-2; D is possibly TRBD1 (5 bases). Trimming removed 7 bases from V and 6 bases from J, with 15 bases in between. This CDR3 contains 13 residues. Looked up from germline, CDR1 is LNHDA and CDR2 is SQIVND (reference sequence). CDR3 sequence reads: CASKSGRYDGYTF. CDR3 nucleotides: TGTGCCAGTAAGTCGGGACGTTATGATGGCTACACCTTC.

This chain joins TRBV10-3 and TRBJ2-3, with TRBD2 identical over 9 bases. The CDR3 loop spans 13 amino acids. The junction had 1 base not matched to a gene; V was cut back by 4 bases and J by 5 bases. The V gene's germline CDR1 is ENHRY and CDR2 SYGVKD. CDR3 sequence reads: CAISGTSEDTQYF. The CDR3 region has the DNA TGTGCCATCAGTGGGACTAGCGAAGATACGCAGTATTTT.

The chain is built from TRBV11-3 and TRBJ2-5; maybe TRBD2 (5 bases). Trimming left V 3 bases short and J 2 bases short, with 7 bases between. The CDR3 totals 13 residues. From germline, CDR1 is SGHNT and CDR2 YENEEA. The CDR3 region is CASSLGEQETQYF. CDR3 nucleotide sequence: TGTGCCAGCAGCTTGGGAGAGCAAGAGACCCAGTACTTC.

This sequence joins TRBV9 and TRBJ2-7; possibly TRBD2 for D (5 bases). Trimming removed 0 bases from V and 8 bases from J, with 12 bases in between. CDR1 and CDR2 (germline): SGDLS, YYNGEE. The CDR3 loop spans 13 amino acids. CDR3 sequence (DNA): TGTGCCAGCAGCGTAGCTGAAGGAGGAAAGCAGTACTTC. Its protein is CASSVAEGGKQYF.

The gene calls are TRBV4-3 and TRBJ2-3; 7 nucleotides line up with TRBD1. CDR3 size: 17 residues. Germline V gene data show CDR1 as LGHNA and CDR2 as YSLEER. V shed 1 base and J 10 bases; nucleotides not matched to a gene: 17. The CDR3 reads CASSQADRDLAGNPQYF. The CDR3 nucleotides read TGCGCCAGCAGCCAAGCAGACAGGGATCTTGCGGGTAATCCGCAGTATTTT.

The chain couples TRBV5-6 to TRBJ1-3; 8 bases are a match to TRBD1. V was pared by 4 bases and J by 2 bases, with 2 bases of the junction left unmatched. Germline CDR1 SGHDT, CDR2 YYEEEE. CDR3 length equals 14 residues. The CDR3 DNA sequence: TGTGCCAGCAGCATGGACAGGGCTGGAAACACCATATATTTT. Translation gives CASSMDRAGNTIYF.

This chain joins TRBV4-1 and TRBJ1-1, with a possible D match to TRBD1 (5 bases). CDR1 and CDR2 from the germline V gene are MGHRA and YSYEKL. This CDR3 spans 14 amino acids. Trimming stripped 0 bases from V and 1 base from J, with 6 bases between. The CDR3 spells CASSQEDRNTEAFF. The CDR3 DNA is TGCGCCAGCAGCCAAGAAGACAGGAACACTGAAGCTTTCTTT.

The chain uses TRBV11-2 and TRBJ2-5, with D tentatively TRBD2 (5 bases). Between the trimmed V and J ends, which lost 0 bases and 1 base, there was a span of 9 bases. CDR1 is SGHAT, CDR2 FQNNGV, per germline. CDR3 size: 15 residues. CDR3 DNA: TGTGCCAGCAGCTTAGAATACAGCGGCCAAGAGACCCAGTACTTC. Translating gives CASSLEYSGQETQYF.